This record covers a single T cell receptor beta chain. This sample stems from a study of blood T cell repertoires in COVID-19. Overall study: Italy, Spain and the United States were the sources of the convalescent and acute COVID-19 samples. T cells, B-cell-depleted T cells, or PBMCs supplied cDNA or gDNA.

Source study methods: Nucleated cell counts were estimated from reference gene primer amplification. The assay was immunoSEQ multiplex PCR, and TCRdb's table has in-frame clones only and misses some. V and J calls plus clone size are reproduced from that table; the DNA served to infer D and trimming. This table holds some 80,000 clones, around 90% found once. The TCR originated in a human donor in a cohort sampled during active COVID-19. Sequencing used peripheral blood.

The CDR3 DNA sequence: TGTGCCAGCAGTGAGACCAGGGCGGGGAATCAGCCCCAGCATTTT. Translated, it gives CASSETRAGNQPQHF. The rearrangement links TRBV2 to TRBJ1-5; D is possibly TRBD1 (5 bases). This CDR3 region has 15 residues. CDR1 and CDR2 from the germline V gene are SNHLY and FYNNEI. V was clipped by 3 bases and J by 4 bases, with 13 bases between them.